These 7 T cell receptor beta chains share one sample of origin, sequenced in a study of read filtering for tumor transcriptome and immune sequencing. The library was built from about 370 ng RNA with molecular barcoded adaptors for alpha/delta and beta/gamma chains. TCRdb reprocessed the reads with MiXCR, giving one entry per CDR3 protein. The top ten hold 40% to 55% of the sample, which has approximately 24,000 distinct CDR3 sequences, 20% to 25% seen once. Input material: a population of CD138-negative cells sorted from bone marrow. The receptors originated from a donor aged 40 or over with multiple myeloma.

This clonotype was observed at least ten times. V and J are TRBV6-1 and TRBJ1-4, with D perhaps matching TRBD1 (5 bases). The germline V gene encodes CDR1 MNHNS and CDR2 SASEGT. V shed 0 bases and J shed 3 bases, with 14 bases lying between them. The CDR3 extends over 17 amino acids. The CDR3 here is CASSEARAGPANEKLFF. The CDR3 DNA sequence: TGTGCCAGCAGTGAAGCGCGGGCAGGGCCGGCTAATGAAAAACTGTTTTTT.

This clonotype has only one observation. One end of the junction fails to match germline, which may point to a read error. The chain employs TRBV10-3 and TRBJ2-6, with D possibly being TRBD1 or TRBD2 (6 bases each). CDR3 length: 15 amino acids. Germline V gives CDR1 ENHRY, CDR2 SYGVKD. This CDR3 reads CSISEGGPGANVLTF. CDR3 nucleotide sequence: TGTTCCATCAGTGAAGGGGGGCCTGGGGCCAACGTCCTAACTTTC.

To note about this clonotype: This may stem from a read error, because a much larger clone lies one nucleotide away. V and J are TRBV6-5 and TRBJ2-7; the D gene could be TRBD1 or TRBD2 (5 bases each). V shed 6 bases and J shed 5 bases, with 17 bases lying between them. Germline loops: CDR1 MNHEY, CDR2 SVGAGI. The CDR3 is 14 residues long. The CDR3 sequence: CASRRGISPNEQYF. DNA for the CDR3: TGTGCCAGCAGGAGGGGCATCTCTCCTAACGAGCAGTACTTC.

V is TRBV9 and J is TRBJ2-7; D perhaps matches TRBD1 (6 bases). Germline CDR1 is SGDLS and CDR2 is YYNGEE. V shed 2 bases and J shed 2 bases, with 14 bases lying between them. The CDR3 contains 15 residues. In nucleotides, the CDR3 is TGTGCCAGCAGCGTTGACAGGTCTGACGCCTACGAGCAGTACTTC. Translating it yields CASSVDRSDAYEQYF.

The sample holds many counts of this clonotype. J is TRBJ2-5 and V is TRBV21-1; the D call TRBD2 from the table was never checked on the DNA. TRBV21-1 is an annotated pseudogene. This CDR3 spans 15 amino acids. The CDR3 here is CASSSRVTGGETQYF. DNA of the CDR3: TGTGCCAGCAGCTCCCGGGTGACGGGAGGGGAGACCCAGTACTTC.

The chain employs TRBV30 and TRBJ2-7; 9 bases fit TRBD1. The junction had 12 bases not matched to a gene; V was cut back by 1 base and J by 5 bases. This CDR3 comprises 16 residues. In germline, CDR1 is GTSNPN, CDR2 SVGIG (reference sequence). Here the CDR3 DNA reads TGTGCCTGGAGTGAAGGAACCGGGACAGGGATGGACGAGCAGTACTTC. This sequence encodes CAWSEGTGTGMDEQYF.

This clonotype was counted at least ten times. In nucleotides, the CDR3 is TGCAGTGCTAGGGGACTAGGAAGGGAGACCCAGTACTTC. Translating it yields CSARGLGRETQYF. The rearrangement uses TRBV20-1 and TRBJ2-5, with 8 bases that match TRBD2. Germline assignment: CDR1 DFQATT and CDR2 SNEGSKA (reference sequence). Trimming at V came to 3 bases and at J to 5 bases, leaving 5 bases not matched to a gene. There are 13 residues in the CDR3.